This T cell receptor beta chain was obtained from a study of cytomegalovirus exposure and HLA in healthy donors. Points from the study as a whole: It was approximately 150 TCR beta chains that were listed as cytomegalovirus-associated. Reports showed the classifier diagnosing cytomegalovirus status with high specificity and sensitivity. Sequencing probably produced one cluster of sequence variants that were highly shared.

With 2 bases clipped from V and 0 bases from J, the junction kept 4 bases outside the gene matches. CDR3 size: 17 residues. Per germline, CDR1 MNHNS and CDR2 SASEGT. Amplification used 60 Vbeta primers and 13 Jbeta primers. Assay used: immunoSEQ multiplex PCR; TCRdb lists only in-frame clones, some missing. Of around 130,000 clones listed, roughly 9% were seen once; the top ten hold less than 6.5%. In this sample, this clone turned up a few times. Its antigen is as yet unknown. The receptor was isolated from a woman aged 35 to 49 in good health and CMV-seropositive. The chain has TRBV6-1 and TRBJ1-6; 7 nucleotides agree with TRBD1. The material sequenced was PBMCs. The CDR3 DNA follows: TGTGCCAGCAGTGAAACAGGGGTGGGCTCCTATAATTCACCCCTCCACTTT. This encodes CASSETGVGSYNSPLHF.